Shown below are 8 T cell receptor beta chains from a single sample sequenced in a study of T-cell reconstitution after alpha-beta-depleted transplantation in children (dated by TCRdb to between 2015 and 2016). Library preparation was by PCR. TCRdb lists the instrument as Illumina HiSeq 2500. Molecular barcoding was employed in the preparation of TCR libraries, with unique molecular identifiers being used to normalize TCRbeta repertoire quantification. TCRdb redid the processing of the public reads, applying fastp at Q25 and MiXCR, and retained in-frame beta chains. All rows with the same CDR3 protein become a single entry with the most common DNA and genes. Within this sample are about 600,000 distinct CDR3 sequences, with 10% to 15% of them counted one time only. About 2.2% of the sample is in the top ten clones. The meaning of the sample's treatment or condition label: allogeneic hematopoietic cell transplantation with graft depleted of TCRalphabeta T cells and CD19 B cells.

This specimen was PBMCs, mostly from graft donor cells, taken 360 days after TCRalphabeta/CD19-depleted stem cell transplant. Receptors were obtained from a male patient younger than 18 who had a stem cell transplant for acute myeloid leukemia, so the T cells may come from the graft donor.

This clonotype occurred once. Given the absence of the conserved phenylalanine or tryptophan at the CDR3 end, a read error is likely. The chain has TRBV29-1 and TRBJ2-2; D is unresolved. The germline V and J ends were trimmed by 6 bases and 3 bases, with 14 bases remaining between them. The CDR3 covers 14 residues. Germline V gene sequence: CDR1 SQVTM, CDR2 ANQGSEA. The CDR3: CSVDPGLDTGELFC. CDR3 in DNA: TGCAGCGTGGATCCCGGGCTGGACACCGGGGAGCTGTTTTGT.

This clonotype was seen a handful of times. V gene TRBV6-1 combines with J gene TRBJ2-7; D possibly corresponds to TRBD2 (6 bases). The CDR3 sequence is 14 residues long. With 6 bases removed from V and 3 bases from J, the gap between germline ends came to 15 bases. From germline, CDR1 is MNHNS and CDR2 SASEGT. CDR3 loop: CASSLSRRGYEQYF. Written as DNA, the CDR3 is TGTGCCAGCAGCCTCAGCCGGAGGGGCTACGAGCAGTACTTC.

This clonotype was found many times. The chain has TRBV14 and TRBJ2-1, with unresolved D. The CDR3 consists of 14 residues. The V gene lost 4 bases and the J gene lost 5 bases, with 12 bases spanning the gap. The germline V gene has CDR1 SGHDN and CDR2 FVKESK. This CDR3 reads CASSLKIGNNEQFF. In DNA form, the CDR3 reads TGTGCCAGCAGCCTCAAGATAGGAAACAATGAGCAGTTCTTC.

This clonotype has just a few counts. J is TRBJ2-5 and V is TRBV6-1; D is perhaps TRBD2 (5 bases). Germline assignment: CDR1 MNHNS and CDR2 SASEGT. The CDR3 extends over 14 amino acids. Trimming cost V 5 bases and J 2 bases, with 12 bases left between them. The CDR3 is CASSSKRVQETQYF. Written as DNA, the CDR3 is TGTGCCAGCAGTAGCAAGAGGGTGCAAGAGACCCAGTACTTC.

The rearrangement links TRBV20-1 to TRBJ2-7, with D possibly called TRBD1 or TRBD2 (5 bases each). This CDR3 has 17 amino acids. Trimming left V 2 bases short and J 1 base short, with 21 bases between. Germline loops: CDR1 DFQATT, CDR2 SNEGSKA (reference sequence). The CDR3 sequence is CSARRLPGFWGSYEQYF. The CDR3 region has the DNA TGCAGTGCTAGACGACTGCCTGGGTTTTGGGGGTCCTACGAGCAGTACTTC.

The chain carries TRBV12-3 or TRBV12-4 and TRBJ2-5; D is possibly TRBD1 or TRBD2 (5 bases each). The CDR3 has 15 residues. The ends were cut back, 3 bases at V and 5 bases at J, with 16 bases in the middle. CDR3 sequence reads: CASSFGRREPETQYF. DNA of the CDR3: TGTGCCAGCAGTTTCGGGCGCAGGGAGCCCGAGACCCAGTACTTC.

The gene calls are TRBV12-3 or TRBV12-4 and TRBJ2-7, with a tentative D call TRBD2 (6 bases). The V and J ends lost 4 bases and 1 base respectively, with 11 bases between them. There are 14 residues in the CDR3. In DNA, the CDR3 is TGTGCCAGCAGTTACGGGACTGCGTCCTACGAGCAGTACTTC. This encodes CASSYGTASYEQYF.

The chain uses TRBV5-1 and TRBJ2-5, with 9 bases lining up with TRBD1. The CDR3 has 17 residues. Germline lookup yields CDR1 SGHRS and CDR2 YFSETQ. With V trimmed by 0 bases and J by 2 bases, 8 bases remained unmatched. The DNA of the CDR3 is TGCGCCAGCAGCTTGGCGCTCGGGACAGGGTATCAAGAGACCCAGTACTTC. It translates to CASSLALGTGYQETQYF.